Below, 10 T cell receptor beta chains from the same sample are listed, as sequenced in a study of blood T cell repertoires in COVID-19. The method was immunoSEQ multiplex PCR; TCRdb's version includes in-frame clones alone and lacks a portion of them. The table lists more than 400,000 clones, around 85% of them singletons. The sequencing sample was made of peripheral blood. All receptors come from a human donor in a cohort sampled during active COVID-19.

The V gene is TRBV6-6, the J gene TRBJ2-7; 8 bases match TRBD2. The germline gives CDR1 MNHNY, CDR2 SVGAGI (reference sequence). Trimming at V came to 2 bases and at J to 3 bases, leaving 3 bases not matched to a gene. The CDR3 contains 14 residues. CDR3 in amino acids: CASSYGSGIYEQYF. In nucleotides, the CDR3 is TGTGCCAGCAGTTACGGTAGCGGGATCTACGAGCAGTACTTC.

The chain combines TRBV29-1 with TRBJ1-2; D is possibly TRBD1 (5 bases). V dropped 5 bases and J dropped 4 bases, with 14 bases sitting between them. This CDR3 contains 13 residues. From germline, CDR1 is SQVTM and CDR2 ANQGSEA. The CDR3, as DNA: TGCAGCGTTAGGGAAAGGGGCGGCTATGGCTACACCTTC. This gives the protein CSVRERGGYGYTF. The complete variable domain, with remaining parts taken from reference TRBV29-1 and TRBJ1-2, reads SAVISQKPSRDICQRGTSLTIQCQVDSQVTMMFWYRQQPGQSLTLIATANQGSEATYESGFVIDKFPISRPNLTFSTLTVSNMSPEDSSIYLCSVRERGGYGYTFGSGTRLTVV.

The rearrangement uses TRBV30 and TRBJ2-7, with D uncertain. The V gene lost 0 bases and the J gene lost 0 bases, with 6 bases spanning the gap. Germline V lookup: CDR1 GTSNPN, CDR2 SVGIG (reference sequence). This CDR3 is built from 13 residues. DNA for the CDR3: TGTGCCTGGAGTGTAGCGAGCTCCTACGAGCAGTACTTC. Protein product: CAWSVASSYEQYF.

The rearrangement uses TRBV7-3 and TRBJ1-4; 7 bases fit TRBD1. Germline CDR1 reads SGHTA; CDR2 reads FQGTGA. The V gene end was trimmed by 3 bases and the J gene end by 9 bases; junction bases not matched to a gene: 4. CDR3 size: 13 residues. CDR3 region: CASSFRQGQKLFF. The CDR3 nucleotides read TGTGCCAGCAGCTTCAGACAGGGTCAAAAACTGTTTTTT.

The chain links TRBV28 to TRBJ2-1; TRBD2 agrees at 10 bases. V shed 4 bases, J shed 6 bases, and the junction held 12 bases outside the gene matches. CDR3 length equals 17 residues. Germline assignment: CDR1 MDHEN and CDR2 SYDVKM. This chain's CDR3 is CASSSAGASGSPNEQFF. As DNA, the CDR3 is TGTGCCAGCAGTTCGGCGGGGGCTAGCGGGAGCCCCAATGAGCAGTTCTTC.

The chain joins TRBV29-1 to TRBJ1-1; D not resolved. Germline V gives CDR1 SQVTM, CDR2 ANQGSEA. The CDR3 extends over 11 amino acids. Trimming removed 7 bases from V and 1 base from J, with 7 bases in between. CDR3: CSASRNTEAFF. The CDR3 region has the DNA TGCAGCGCGTCCCGGAACACTGAAGCTTTCTTT.

V usage is TRBV20-1 and J usage is TRBJ1-5; D might be TRBD1 (6 bases). This CDR3 comprises 15 residues. CDR1 and CDR2 from the germline V gene are DFQATT and SNEGSKA (reference sequence). The V gene lost 3 bases and the J gene lost 5 bases, with 17 bases spanning the gap. The CDR3 DNA reads as TGCAGTGCTAGTGGCCTCGGGACACCGGATCAGCCCCAGCATTTT. Its protein is CSASGLGTPDQPQHF.

The chain recombines TRBV4-1 with TRBJ2-1; D gene unclear. The CDR3 has 12 residues. Germline CDR1 and CDR2: MGHRA and YSYEKL. Between the trimmed V and J ends, which lost 3 bases and 5 bases, there was a span of 5 bases. The CDR3 is CASSHQNNEQFF. In DNA, the CDR3 is TGCGCCAGCAGCCACCAGAACAATGAGCAGTTCTTC.

The chain has TRBV27 and TRBJ1-4; tentatively, D is TRBD1 (5 bases). The CDR3 sequence is 14 residues long. The germline V gene encodes CDR1 MNHEY and CDR2 SMNVEV (reference sequence). With 5 bases removed from V and 2 bases from J, the gap between germline ends came to 9 bases. CDR3 sequence: CASSPGNTNEKLFF. The CDR3 DNA follows: TGTGCCAGCAGTCCAGGGAACACTAATGAAAAACTGTTTTTT. The full variable domain, in which reference TRBV27 and TRBJ1-4 provide the parts outside the CDR3, is EAQVTQNPRYLITVTGKKLTVTCSQNMNHEYMSWYRQDPGLGLRQIYYSMNVEVTDKGDVPEGYKVSRKEKRNFPLILESPSPNQTSLYFCASSPGNTNEKLFFGSGTQLSVL.

The V and J genes are TRBV27 and TRBJ2-1; possibly TRBD1 for D (5 bases). CDR1 and CDR2 (germline): MNHEY, SMNVEV (reference sequence). The CDR3 covers 12 residues. Trimming left V 6 bases short and J 7 bases short, with 10 bases between. The CDR3 DNA is TGTGCCAGCAGGCGGACATCAAATGAGCAGTTCTTC. Translated, it gives CASRRTSNEQFF.